Below, 18 T cell receptor beta chains from the same sample are listed, as sequenced in a study of blood T cell repertoires in COVID-19. The method was immunoSEQ multiplex PCR; TCRdb's version includes in-frame clones alone and lacks a portion of them. The sample has more than 300,000 clones, around 87% seen once. The sample was peripheral blood. All receptors derive from a woman aged 25 to 39 with COVID-19, enrolled during active disease.

The CDR3 nucleotides are TGTGCCTGGAGTGTCGGGGAGACCCAGTACTTC. Translation: CAWSVGETQYF. This chain links TRBV30 with TRBJ2-5, with unresolved D. Germline CDR1 is GTSNPN and CDR2 is SVGIG (reference sequence). There are 11 residues in the CDR3. Trimming shortened V by 0 bases and J by 5 bases, and 4 bases separated the two germline ends.

The V call is TRBV5-1, the J call TRBJ2-5; a weak D match, TRBD1 (6 bases). The germline V and J ends were trimmed by 0 bases and 4 bases, with 13 bases remaining between them. CDR1 SGHRS and CDR2 YFSETQ come from the germline V gene. The CDR3 is 15 residues long. The DNA of the CDR3 is TGCGCCAGCAGCTTGGCCGGGGCAGGGGTAGAGACCCAGTACTTC. This translates into CASSLAGAGVETQYF.

The J gene is TRBJ2-7, the V gene TRBV19; the match to TRBD2 covers 11 bases. Germline V gene lookup returns CDR1 LNHDA and CDR2 SQIVND (reference sequence). V was clipped by 4 bases and J by 5 bases; unmatched bases: 7. CDR3 size: 15 residues. The CDR3 loop is CASSRPGTSGHEQYF. CDR3 coding DNA: TGTGCCAGTAGTAGACCCGGGACTAGCGGACACGAGCAGTACTTC.

This sequence joins TRBV19 and TRBJ2-6, with D tentatively TRBD2 (5 bases). The CDR3 runs to 13 residues. Germline V gene data show CDR1 as LNHDA and CDR2 as SQIVND (reference sequence). V shed 11 bases and J shed 1 base, with 9 bases lying between them. As DNA, the CDR3 is TGTGCCGGAGGCGGGTCTGGGGCCAACGTCCTGACTTTC. As protein: CAGGGSGANVLTF.

The gene calls are TRBV5-1 and TRBJ2-7; TRBD1 aligns across 10 bases. The V gene end was trimmed by 4 bases and the J gene end by 4 bases; junction bases not matched to a gene: 8. Germline-derived CDR1 and CDR2 are SGHRS and YFSETQ. This CDR3 region has 15 residues. CDR3 protein: CASSVWTGGGYEQYF. CDR3 nucleotides: TGCGCCAGCAGCGTTTGGACAGGGGGTGGGTACGAGCAGTACTTC.

In this sample, this clone turned up once. The gene calls are TRBV3-1 (or the pseudogene TRBV3-2) and TRBJ1-1, with TRBD1 matching 12 bases. Per germline, CDR1 LGHDT and CDR2 YNNKEL (reference sequence). V trimming: 2 bases; J trimming: 6 bases; junction bases outside the gene matches: 13. There are 18 residues in the CDR3. The CDR3 sequence: CASSQWTWGQGAGAEAFF. The DNA of the CDR3 is TGTGCCAGCAGCCAATGGACCTGGGGACAGGGGGCGGGGGCTGAAGCTTTCTTT.

The rearrangement joins TRBV6-5 to TRBJ1-6, with D perhaps TRBD1 (5 bases). CDR1 is MNHEY, CDR2 SVGAGI, per germline. V lost 7 bases to trimming and J lost 9 bases, with 16 bases between them. CDR3 size: 14 residues. In DNA form, the CDR3 reads TGTGCCAGCACCTACGGGGGGGGGATTTCACCCCTCCACTTT. Translation: CASTYGGGISPLHF.

The chain is built from TRBV30 and TRBJ1-6, with no clear D. Trimming left V 4 bases short and J 0 bases short, with 10 bases between. This CDR3 spans 15 amino acids. CDR1 GTSNPN and CDR2 SVGIG come from the germline V gene (reference sequence). CDR3 loop: CAWTRFSSYNSPLHF. The CDR3 DNA follows: TGTGCCTGGACCAGGTTCAGCTCCTATAATTCACCCCTCCACTTT.

The CDR3 nucleotides are TGTGCCAGCAGGACAGGAATCTACGAGCAGTACTTC. Translation gives CASRTGIYEQYF. The V gene is TRBV5-8, the J gene TRBJ2-7; the D gene is possibly TRBD1 (6 bases). Trimming shortened V by 5 bases and J by 3 bases, and 9 bases separated the two germline ends. The CDR3 is made up of 12 amino acids. The germline V gene encodes CDR1 SGHTS and CDR2 YDEGEE.

The CDR3 region has the DNA TGTGCCAGCAGCCCGCCGGGACTAGCGGACAATGAGCAGTTCTTC. Amino acids: CASSPPGLADNEQFF. This chain uses TRBV7-3 with TRBJ2-1, with TRBD2 matching over 11 bases. The V segment lost 5 bases and the J segment 5 bases; nucleotides outside the gene matches: 5. Germline V gene data show CDR1 as SGHTA and CDR2 as FQGTGA. The CDR3 covers 15 residues.

The V gene is TRBV19, the J gene TRBJ2-1, with D unresolved. V lost 3 bases to trimming and J lost 2 bases, with 11 bases between them. Germline loops: CDR1 LNHDA, CDR2 SQIVND (reference sequence). The CDR3 consists of 15 residues. Written as DNA, the CDR3 is TGTGCCAGTAGTATCCGGTCATCCCCCTACAATGAGCAGTTCTTC. It specifies CASSIRSSPYNEQFF. The full variable domain, its missing parts supplied by reference TRBV19 and TRBJ2-1, is DGGITQSPKYLFRKEGQNVTLSCEQNLNHDAMYWYRQDPGQGLRLIYYSQIVNDFQKGDIAEGYSVSREKKESFPLTVTSAQKNPTAFYLCASSIRSSPYNEQFFGPGTRLTVL.

The chain uses TRBV28 and TRBJ2-3; the match to TRBD2 covers 7 bases. The germline V gene encodes CDR1 MDHEN and CDR2 SYDVKM. The CDR3 has 13 amino acids. Trimming took 8 bases from V and 5 from J; bases not matched to a gene: 7. The CDR3 DNA reads TGTGCCAGCGCGGCTAGCGGCGAAGATACGCAGTATTTT. This translates into CASAASGEDTQYF.

The chain employs TRBV7-8 and TRBJ2-1; TRBD2 aligns across 8 bases. The J segment lost 0 bases and the V segment lost 7 bases, leaving 11 bases of the junction unmatched. The V gene's germline CDR1 is SGHVS and CDR2 FQNEAQ. The CDR3 has 17 residues. CDR3 nucleotide sequence: TGTGCCAGCATGAACCGGGGGGGGACCAGCTCCTACAATGAGCAGTTCTTC. Translation gives CASMNRGGTSSYNEQFF.

This sequence joins TRBV24-1 and TRBJ2-5; no definite D call. Germline V gives CDR1 KGHDR, CDR2 SFDVKD. Trimming removed 5 bases at V and 4 bases at J, with 16 bases between. This CDR3 is 15 amino acids long. CDR3 coding DNA: TGTGCCACCAGTGCTTTAACAGTTGGGCGAGAGACCCAGTACTTC. Translating gives CATSALTVGRETQYF.

On this clone itself: In the same sample, other DNA sequences code for this CDR3. CDR3 region: CASSSLYEQYF. CDR3 sequence (DNA): TGCGCCAGCAGCTCCCTTTACGAGCAGTACTTC. V gene TRBV5-1 combines with J gene TRBJ2-7; D call uncertain. Germline loops: CDR1 SGHRS, CDR2 YFSETQ. Trimming removed 3 bases from V and 4 bases from J, with 5 bases in between. CDR3 length: 11 residues.

The chain couples TRBV5-4 to TRBJ2-3; D possibly corresponds to TRBD1 (6 bases). Germline values: CDR1 SGHNT, CDR2 YYREEE (reference sequence). The V end lost 0 bases, the J end lost 1 base, and 12 bases lay between the germline ends. The CDR3 extends over 16 amino acids. The CDR3 sequence is CASSLAFGQRTDTQYF. CDR3 coding DNA: TGTGCCAGCAGCTTGGCATTTGGACAGCGCACAGATACGCAGTATTTT. Variable domain in full (rest from reference TRBV5-4 and TRBJ2-3): ETGVTQSPTHLIKTRGQQVTLRCSSQSGHNTVSWYQQALGQGPQFIFQYYREEENGRGNFPPRFSGLQFPNYSSELNVNALELDDSALYLCASSLAFGQRTDTQYFGPGTRLTVL.

J is TRBJ2-2 and V is TRBV10-1; TRBD2 aligns across 13 bases. Trimming at V came to 4 bases and at J to 3 bases, leaving 5 bases not matched to a gene. The CDR3 has 17 amino acids. In germline, CDR1 is WNHNN, CDR2 SYGVQD (reference sequence). CDR3 region: CASSGPGLAGDTGELFF. CDR3 in DNA: TGCGCCAGCAGTGGCCCCGGACTAGCGGGAGACACCGGGGAGCTGTTTTTT.

The rearrangement uses TRBV5-1 and TRBJ2-7; D might be TRBD1 (5 bases). The CDR3 runs to 14 residues. V was shortened by 4 bases and J by 3 bases, with 14 bases between the two germline ends. From germline, CDR1 is SGHRS and CDR2 YFSETQ. The CDR3 protein is CASSPDRSLYEQYF. The CDR3, as DNA: TGCGCCAGCAGCCCAGACAGATCCCTCTACGAGCAGTACTTC.